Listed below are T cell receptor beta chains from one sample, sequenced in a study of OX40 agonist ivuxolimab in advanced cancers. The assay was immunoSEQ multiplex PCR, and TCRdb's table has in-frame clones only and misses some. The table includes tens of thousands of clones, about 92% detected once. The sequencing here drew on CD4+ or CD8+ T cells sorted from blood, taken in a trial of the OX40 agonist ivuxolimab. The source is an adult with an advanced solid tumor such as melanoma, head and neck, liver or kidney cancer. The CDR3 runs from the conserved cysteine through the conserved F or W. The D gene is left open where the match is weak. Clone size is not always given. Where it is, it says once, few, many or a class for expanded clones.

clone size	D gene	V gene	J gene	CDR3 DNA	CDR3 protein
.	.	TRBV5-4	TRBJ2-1	TGTGCCAGCAGCTTGACACTACAGGGGGGGGCGAATGAGCAGTTCTTC	CASSLTLQGGANEQFF
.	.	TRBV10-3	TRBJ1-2	TGTGCCATCAGTGAGTTAGCAGGGAGGGAAGGCGGCTACACCTTC	CAISELAGREGGYTF
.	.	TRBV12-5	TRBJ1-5	TGTGCTAGTGGTTCCACCCACCCCCCGGGACCATCCAATCAGCCCCAGCATTTT	CASGSTHPPGPSNQPQHF
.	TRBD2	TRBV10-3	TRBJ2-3	TGTGCCATCAGTGAGTCGGCTAGCGGGAGAGACCTTACGCAGTATTTT	CAISESASGRDLTQYF
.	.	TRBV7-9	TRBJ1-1	TGTGCCAGCAGCTTGGCAGGAGTCGAAGTGGAGGCTTTCTTT	CASSLAGVEVEAFF
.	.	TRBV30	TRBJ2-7	TGTGCCTGGAGGAAACAGGGAGGAGGCGAGCAGTACTTC	CAWRKQGGGEQYF
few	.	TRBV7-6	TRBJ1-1	TGTGCCAGCAGCCTAACCGAGGCGGACACTGAAGCTTTCTTT	CASSLTEADTEAFF
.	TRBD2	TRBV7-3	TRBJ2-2	TGTGCCAGCAGCTTAACGGGACTAGCGGGGCCCGGGGAGCTGTTTTTT	CASSLTGLAGPGELFF
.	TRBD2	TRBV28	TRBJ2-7	TGTGCCAGCAGTTTAGGCCCGGGGGGTGTAGCGGGGGACTACGAGCAGTACTTC	CASSLGPGGVAGDYEQYF
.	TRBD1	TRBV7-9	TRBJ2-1	TGTGCCAGCAGCTACCGGGACAGGGGGTTAGATGAGCAGTTCTTC	CASSYRDRGLDEQFF
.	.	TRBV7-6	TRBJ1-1	TGTGCCAGCAGCTCAGGGGAGGAAACTGAAGCTTTCTTT	CASSSGEETEAFF
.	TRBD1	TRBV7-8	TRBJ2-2	TGTGCCAGCAGCTTAGGGACAGGGATCACCGGGGAGCTGTTTTTT	CASSLGTGITGELFF
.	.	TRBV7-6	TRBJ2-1	TGTGCCAGCAGCCCTCTAGGACTCTCCTACAATGAGCAGTTCTTC	CASSPLGLSYNEQFF
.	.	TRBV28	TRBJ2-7	TGTGCCAGCAGCTTGCCCCACCTTGATGAGCAGTACTTC	CASSLPHLDEQYF
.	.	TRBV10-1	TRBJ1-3	TGCGCCAGCAATCGGGTTGACACCATATATTTT	CASNRVDTIYF
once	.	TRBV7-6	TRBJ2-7	TGTGCCAGCAGCTTACCTACGGACGACTACGAGCAGTACTTC	CASSLPTDDYEQYF
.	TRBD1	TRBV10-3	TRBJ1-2	TGTGCCATCAGGCCGGGACAGGACCCACGGGATGGCTACACCTTC	CAIRPGQDPRDGYTF
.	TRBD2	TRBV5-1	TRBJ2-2	TGCGCCAGCAGCTTATCAGCGGGGCCCGGGGAGCTGTTTTTT	CASSLSAGPGELFF
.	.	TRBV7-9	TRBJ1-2	TGTGCCAGCAGCTTTGGGGTTAACTATGGCTACACCTTC	CASSFGVNYGYTF
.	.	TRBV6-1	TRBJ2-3	TGTGCCAGCAGTGAAGAAGGGACTAGCACAGATACGCAGTATTTT	CASSEEGTSTDTQYF
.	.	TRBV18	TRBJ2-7	TGTGCCAGCTCACTCGGGACACCCAACTACGAGCAGTACTTC	CASSLGTPNYEQYF
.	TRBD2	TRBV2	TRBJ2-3	TGTGCCAGCAGCCTCACTAGCGGTCCCACAGATACGCAGTATTTT	CASSLTSGPTDTQYF
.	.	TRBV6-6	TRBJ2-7	TGTGCCAGCCGTCCGGGTTCCTACGAGCAGTACTTC	CASRPGSYEQYF
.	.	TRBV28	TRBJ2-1	TGTGCCAGCAGTTCCGGACAGAGCTCCTACAATGAGCAGTTCTTC	CASSSGQSSYNEQFF
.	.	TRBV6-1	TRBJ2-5	TGTGCCAGCAGTGGGTACGGTCGGCCCAGGAGGACCCAGTACTTC	CASSGYGRPRRTQYF
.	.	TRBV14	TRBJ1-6	TGTGCCAGCGCTATTGGGGCACCCCTCCACTTT	CASAIGAPLHF
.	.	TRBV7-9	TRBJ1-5	TGTGCCAGCAGCTTAGGGGTCTATCAGCCCCAGCATTTT	CASSLGVYQPQHF
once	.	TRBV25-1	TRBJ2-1	TGTGCCAGCAGCGGGTCCTCCCGGAGCAATGAGCAGTTCTTC	CASSGSSRSNEQFF
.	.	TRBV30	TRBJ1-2	TGTGCCTGGTCTCAGGGTAATTATGGCTACACCTTC	CAWSQGNYGYTF
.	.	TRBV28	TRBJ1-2	TGTGCCAGCAGTTTATGGCCCGGCGCAGGGGAGGGCTATGGCTACACCTTC	CASSLWPGAGEGYGYTF
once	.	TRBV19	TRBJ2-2	TGTGCCAGTAGGCCGACAGGGACTACCACCGGGGAGCTGTTTTTT	CASRPTGTTTGELFF
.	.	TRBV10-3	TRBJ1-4	TGTGCCATCAGTGATCCAAATGAAAAACTGTTTTTT	CAISDPNEKLFF
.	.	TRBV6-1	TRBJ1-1	TGTGCCAGCAGTCCCAGGCTATACACTGAAGCTTTCTTT	CASSPRLYTEAFF
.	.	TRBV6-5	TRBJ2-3	TGTGCCAGCAGTTACGGAGGCAGGGGAGTTACGCAGTATTTT	CASSYGGRGVTQYF
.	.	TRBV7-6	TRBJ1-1	TGTGCCAGCAGCTTGGGCAGAATGAACACTGAAGCTTTCTTT	CASSLGRMNTEAFF
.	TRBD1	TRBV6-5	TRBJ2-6	TGTGCCAGCAGTTATCTACAGGGGTCTGGGGCCAACGTCCTGACTTTC	CASSYLQGSGANVLTF
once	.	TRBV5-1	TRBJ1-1	TGCGCCAGCAGCCCTACGAACGGGAGGGTGAACACTGAAGCTTTCTTT	CASSPTNGRVNTEAFF
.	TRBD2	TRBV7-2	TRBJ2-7	TGTGCCAGCAGCTTAGCGGGCTCGAGCGGGAGGGTTGAGCAGTACTTC	CASSLAGSSGRVEQYF
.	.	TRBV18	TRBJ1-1	TGTGCCAGCTCACCGTCGGACGGAAGGGAAGCTTTCTTT	CASSPSDGREAFF
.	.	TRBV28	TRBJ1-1	TGTGCCAGCAGGCACCAGGGTGGCACTGAAGCTTTCTTT	CASRHQGGTEAFF
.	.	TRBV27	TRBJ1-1	TGTGCCAGCAGTTTAATCGGGGGTATGGCTGAAGCTTTCTTT	CASSLIGGMAEAFF
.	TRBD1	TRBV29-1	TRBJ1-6	TGCAGCGCTCGGACAGGAGATCTCAATTCACCCCTCCACTTT	CSARTGDLNSPLHF
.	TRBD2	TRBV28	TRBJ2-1	TGTGCCAGCAGCTTAGCGGGGCTCTACAATGAGCAGTTCTTC	CASSLAGLYNEQFF
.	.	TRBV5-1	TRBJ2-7	TGCGCCAGCAGCTTGGTTCCGGGAGTAGAAGGCTACGAGCAGTACTTC	CASSLVPGVEGYEQYF
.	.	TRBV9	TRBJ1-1	TGTGCCAGCAGTGAGAGGGTTAGTACGGCTGAAGCTTTCTTT	CASSERVSTAEAFF
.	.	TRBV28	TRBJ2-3	TGTGCCAGCAACACCGGGACGGTGGAATGGTATTTT	CASNTGTVEWYF
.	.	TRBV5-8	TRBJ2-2	TGTGCCAGCAGCCCCCTGGGGGCCAGGCCAGGGGAGCTGTTTTTT	CASSPLGARPGELFF
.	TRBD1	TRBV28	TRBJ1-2	TGTGCCAGCAGCATGGGACAGCACTATGGCTACACCTTC	CASSMGQHYGYTF